This T cell receptor (beta chain) was sequenced for a study of blood T cell repertoires in COVID-19. At the level of the study: Sources were T cells, B-cell-depleted T cells, or PBMCs; the material itself was cDNA or gDNA.

Repertoires were generated with immunoSEQ multiplex PCR, while TCRdb's copy carries only in-frame clones and drops some. Among hundreds of thousands of clones listed, around 84% were seen once. Participants' reported clinical history set cohort assignment. V lost 3 bases to trimming and J lost 1 base; unmatched junction nucleotides: 3. Germline V lookup: CDR1 SQVTM, CDR2 ANQGSEA. CDR3 length: 14 amino acids. The receptor's source is a man aged 35 to 55 who had recovered from COVID-19. The genes are TRBV29-1 and TRBJ2-1, with TRBD2 matching over 7 bases. Source material: PBMCs or T cells enriched from blood (not recorded which). CDR3 in amino acids: CSVDGRLSYNEQFF. The CDR3 nucleotides are TGCAGCGTTGACGGGAGGTTGTCCTACAATGAGCAGTTCTTC.